This paragraph covers one T cell receptor beta chain sequence. Its antigen remains unidentified. The sample is drawn from a study of T cells after yellow fever vaccination. Study findings and constraints: Most clones from primary vaccination were detected again post-booster (approximately 96% CD4, around 90% CD8).

V lost 1 base and J 0 bases, leaving 8 bases between the germline ends. Per the germline V gene, CDR1 is SGHNT and CDR2 is YYREEE (reference sequence). This CDR3 spans 15 amino acids. TCRdb reprocessed the 5' RACE reads via MiXCR and lists one record per CDR3 protein. The sample holds approximately 340,000 distinct CDR3 sequences, 8.7% seen once. The origin of this receptor is a man in his late teens or twenties who received the YFV17D yellow fever vaccine. This rearrangement joins TRBV5-4 to TRBJ2-1; a weak D match, TRBD1 (5 bases). Source: PBMCs, taken on the day of the first yellow fever vaccination. CDR3 bases: TGTGCCAGCAGCTTGTCAGGGTACTCCTACAATGAGCAGTTCTTC. The encoded protein is CASSLSGYSYNEQFF.